The clone carrying this T cell receptor beta chain was observed at least ten times. Its antigen is not known. Sample-barcoded 5' priming and a J-beta primer mix drove a second PCR of about 6 to 12 cycles. The template-switch adaptor was a 5' adaptor with 12 random nucleotides. It tagged each cDNA molecule. TCRdb independently ran MiXCR on the 5' RACE reads; one entry per CDR3 protein. This table holds some 1.5 million distinct CDR3 sequences, roughly 30% found once. These data originate in a study of blood T cells in healthy people across ages. Background on the study: About one barcoded beta molecule per two T cells was the capture yield of template switching.

Study-level results: More naive CD4+ cells and higher diversity were found in long-lived than in aged donors.

The CDR3 runs 14 residues. The ends lost 5 bases at V and 4 bases at J; junction bases unmatched: 6. Germline CDR1 DFQATT, CDR2 SNEGSKA (reference sequence). This TCR was recovered from a woman in her thirties in good health. V is TRBV20-1 and J is TRBJ2-7, with TRBD2 matching over 12 bases. The specimen was blood. The CDR3 nucleotides read TGCAGTGCTGAAAGGACTAGCGGGAATTACGAGCAGTACTTC. Amino acid sequence: CSAERTSGNYEQYF.